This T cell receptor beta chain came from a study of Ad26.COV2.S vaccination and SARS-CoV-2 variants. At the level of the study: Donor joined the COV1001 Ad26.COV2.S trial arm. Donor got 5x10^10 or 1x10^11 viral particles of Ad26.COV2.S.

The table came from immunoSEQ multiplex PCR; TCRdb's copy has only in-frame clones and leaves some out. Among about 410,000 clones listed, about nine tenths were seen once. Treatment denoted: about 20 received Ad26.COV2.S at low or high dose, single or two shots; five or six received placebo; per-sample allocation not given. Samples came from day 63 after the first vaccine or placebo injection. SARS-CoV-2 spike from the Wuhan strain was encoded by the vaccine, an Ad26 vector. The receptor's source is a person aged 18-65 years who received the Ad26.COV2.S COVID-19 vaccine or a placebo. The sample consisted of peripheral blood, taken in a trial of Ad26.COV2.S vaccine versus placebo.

CDR3 nucleotides: TGTGCCAGCAGCTTAGCGGGACAGGGGACGTTCGGCTACACCTTC. Translated: CASSLAGQGTFGYTF. V gene TRBV7-8 combines with J gene TRBJ1-2, with 10 bases identical to TRBD1. This CDR3 contains 15 residues. Germline trimming cut 0 bases from V and 8 bases from J; bases unmatched to any gene: 6. In germline, CDR1 is SGHVS, CDR2 FQNEAQ.